This TCR beta chain was found in a study of T cell repertoires in cytomegalovirus infection. The overall study: Recently identified HLA-C-restricted CMV epitopes were used, and well-studied HLA-B-restricted CMV epitopes were used as well.

V lost 5 bases, J lost 5 bases, and 12 bases lay in between. The CDR3 is 14 amino acids. Germline CDR1 reads LNHDA; CDR2 reads SQIVND (reference sequence). For this clonotype: Its antigen is still unknown.

Study-level results: Of the TCR beta families, the public ones yielded a cumulative frequency that identified carriers of CMV plus the relevant HLA. HLA-C-restricted, CMV-specific TCR beta clonotypes were dominant ex vivo.

TCRdb used MiXCR to reprocess the reads, holding one entry per CDR3 protein. The sample records some 940,000 distinct CDR3 sequences, about a third being singletons. This material consisted of cultured CD8+ T cells from PBMCs, taken from culture after CMV antigen stimulation. This receptor was obtained from a human donor in good health (CMV status not recorded). Some clones in this sample may be carry-over from other donors' samples. This chain connects TRBV19 to TRBJ1-4; D call uncertain. The CDR3 nucleotides read TGTGCCAGTAGTTGGCCCGCTTCCAATGAAAAACTGTTTTTT. It yields the protein CASSWPASNEKLFF.